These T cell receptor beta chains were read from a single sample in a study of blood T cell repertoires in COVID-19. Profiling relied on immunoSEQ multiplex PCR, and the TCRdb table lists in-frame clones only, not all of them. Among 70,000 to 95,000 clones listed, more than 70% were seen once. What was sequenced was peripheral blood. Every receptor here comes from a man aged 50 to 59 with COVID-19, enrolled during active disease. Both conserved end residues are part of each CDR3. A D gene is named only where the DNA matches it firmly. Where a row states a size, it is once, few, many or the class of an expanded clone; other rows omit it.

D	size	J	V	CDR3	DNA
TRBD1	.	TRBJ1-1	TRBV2	CASSRGQGNTEAFF	TGTGCCAGCAGTAGGGGACAGGGGAACACTGAAGCTTTCTTT
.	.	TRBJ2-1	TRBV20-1	CSASDNNEQFF	TGCAGTGCTAGCGACAACAATGAGCAGTTCTTC
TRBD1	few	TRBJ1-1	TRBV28	CASSSRDSEAFF	TGTGCCAGCTCCTCCCGGGACAGTGAAGCTTTCTTT
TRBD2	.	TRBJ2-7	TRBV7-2	CASSARLAGGPRQYF	TGTGCCAGCAGCGCTCGACTAGCGGGGGGGCCAAGGCAGTACTTC
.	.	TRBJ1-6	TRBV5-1	CASSAVPGNSPLHF	TGCGCCAGCAGCGCCGTCCCGGGGAATTCACCCCTCCACTTT
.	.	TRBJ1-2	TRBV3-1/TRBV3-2	CASSQEVSYGYTF	TGTGCCAGCAGCCAAGAGGTCAGCTATGGCTACACCTTC
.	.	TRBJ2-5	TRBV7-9	CASSLGAGPETQYF	TGTGCCAGCAGCTTAGGGGCAGGGCCGGAGACCCAGTACTTC
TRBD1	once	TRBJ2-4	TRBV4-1	CASSQGAGTGAKNIQYF	TGCGCCAGCAGCCAAGGCGCCGGGACAGGGGCCAAAAACATTCAGTACTTC
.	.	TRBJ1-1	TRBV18	CASSPAPGNTEAFF	TGTGCCAGCTCACCTGCTCCGGGGAACACTGAAGCTTTCTTT
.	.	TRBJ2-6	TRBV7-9	CASSPYGESGANVLTF	TGTGCCAGCAGCCCATATGGGGAGTCTGGGGCCAACGTCCTGACTTTC
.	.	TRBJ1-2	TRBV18	CASSPLEGYTF	TGTGCCAGCTCTCCCCTGGAGGGCTACACCTTC
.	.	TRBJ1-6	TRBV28	CASSLRGFYNSPLHF	TGTGCCAGCAGTTTAAGGGGCTTCTATAATTCACCCCTCCACTTT
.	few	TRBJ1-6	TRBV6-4	CASSEAGENSPLHF	TGTGCCAGCAGTGAAGCAGGGGAGAATTCACCCCTCCACTTT
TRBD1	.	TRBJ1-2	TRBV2	CAGQRDQGAGGYTF	TGTGCCGGGCAGAGGGATCAGGGGGCTGGTGGCTACACCTTC
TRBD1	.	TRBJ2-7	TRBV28	CASSPTRDSAYEQYF	TGTGCCAGCAGTCCGACCAGGGACAGTGCCTACGAGCAGTACTTC
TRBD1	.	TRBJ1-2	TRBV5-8	CASSQTGYNRGYTF	TGTGCCAGCAGCCAGACAGGGTATAATCGTGGCTACACCTTC
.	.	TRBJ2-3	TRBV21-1	CASSPPDRARSQAQYF	TGTGCCAGCAGCCCGCCGGACAGGGCCCGTTCGCAGGCGCAGTATTTT